Listed below are T cell receptor beta chains from one sample, sequenced in a study of CD8 T cells in ankylosing spondylitis. TCRdb processed the 5' RACE reads anew with MiXCR; each CDR3 protein has one entry. Seen here are about 200,000 distinct CDR3 sequences, just under 7.5% observed once, and the top ten hold 13% to 15%. The source material was blood, either unsorted or a sorted T cell fraction (not recorded which). The receptor source for this set is a male donor with ankylosing spondylitis. Both conserved end residues are part of each CDR3. A D gene is named only where the DNA matches it firmly. A clone size is listed for some rows: how often the clone was seen (once, few, many), or a class if it is expanded.

cdr3_aa cdr3_nt j_call v_call clone_size d_call
CASRETVPYEQYF TGTGCCAGCAGAGAGACCGTGCCTTACGAGCAGTACTTC TRBJ2-7 TRBV2 many .
CASSHVPGQVNEQYF TGTGCCAGCAGCCACGTCCCGGGACAGGTGAACGAGCAGTACTTC TRBJ2-7 TRBV14 many TRBD1
CASSLGAAGGYTF TGTGCCAGCAGCTTAGGGGCTGCGGGTGGCTACACCTTC TRBJ1-2 TRBV11-2 few .
CASSVGLAVREEFF TGTGCCAGCAGCGTAGGCCTAGCGGTACGCGAGGAGTTCTTC TRBJ2-1 TRBV9 . TRBD2
CASSDGTSYEQYF TGTGCCAGCAGTGACGGGACCTCCTACGAGCAGTACTTC TRBJ2-7 TRBV6-2/TRBV6-3 . .
CASSFRGLNSPLHF TGTGCCAGCAGTTTCAGGGGTTTAAATTCACCCCTCCACTTT TRBJ1-6 TRBV6-5 many .
CASSSQNQPQHF TGTGCCAGCAGCTCCCAAAATCAGCCCCAGCATTTT TRBJ1-5 TRBV7-9 many .
CASSEWGGSYEQYF TGTGCCAGCAGTGAATGGGGCGGATCCTACGAGCAGTACTTC TRBJ2-7 TRBV25-1 many .
CASSLALSVTDTQYF TGTGCCAGCAGCTTAGCGCTTAGCGTCACAGATACGCAGTATTTT TRBJ2-3 TRBV7-2 few .
CSARVGRRGNTIYF TGCAGTGCTAGAGTGGGCAGGCGGGGAAACACCATATATTTT TRBJ1-3 TRBV20-1 few .
CATSFTTGDETGELFF TGTGCCACCAGCTTTACGACAGGGGATGAGACCGGGGAGCTGTTTTTT TRBJ2-2 TRBV15 few TRBD1
CASSSPRLAGGPGDEQFF TGTGCCAGCAGCTCTCCACGACTAGCGGGAGGGCCTGGGGATGAGCAGTTCTTC TRBJ2-1 TRBV5-6 many TRBD2
CASSPTVQNTEAFF TGCGCCAGCAGCCCGACAGTCCAGAACACTGAAGCTTTCTTT TRBJ1-1 TRBV4-1 many .
CSVEDPGRGRTEAFF TGCAGCGTTGAAGATCCAGGGAGGGGGCGAACTGAAGCTTTCTTT TRBJ1-1 TRBV29-1 many TRBD1
CAWSVVGISGANVLTF TGTGCCTGGAGTGTAGTGGGCATCTCTGGGGCCAACGTCCTGACTTTC TRBJ2-6 TRBV30 . .
CASRPQGLTDTEAFF TGTGCCAGCAGACCACAGGGGCTAACGGACACTGAAGCTTTCTTT TRBJ1-1 TRBV11-1 . TRBD1
CARGPGLACWGSYNEQFF TGTGCCAGGGGCCCGGGACTAGCTTGCTGGGGCTCCTACAATGAGCAGTTCTTC TRBJ2-1 TRBV13 . TRBD2
CASSYSSGGYEQYF TGTGCCAGCAGTTATTCGTCAGGGGGCTACGAGCAGTACTTC TRBJ2-7 TRBV6-2/TRBV6-3 few TRBD1
CASSLLYAANTGELFF TGTGCCAGCAGTTTATTGTACGCCGCGAACACCGGGGAGCTGTTTTTT TRBJ2-2 TRBV27 few .
CSGEGLAHEQFF TGCAGCGGGGAGGGACTAGCCCACGAGCAGTTCTTC TRBJ2-1 TRBV29-1 many TRBD2
CASGPTGFQETQYF TGTGCCAGCGGTCCAACAGGTTTCCAAGAGACCCAGTACTTC TRBJ2-5 TRBV7-9 many .
CASSPGLAGPTQYF TGTGCCAGCAGTCCGGGACTAGCGGGACCCACCCAGTACTTC TRBJ2-5 TRBV28 few TRBD2
CSAETGNYGYTF TGCAGCGCGGAAACAGGGAACTATGGCTACACCTTC TRBJ1-2 TRBV29-1 many .
CASSLGPAGGYEQYF TGTGCCAGCAGCTTAGGCCCTGCGGGGGGCTACGAGCAGTACTTC TRBJ2-7 TRBV11-2 few TRBD2
CASSLRRASGGDTYNEQFF TGTGCCAGCAGCTTAAGACGGGCTAGCGGGGGGGACACTTACAATGAGCAGTTCTTC TRBJ2-1 TRBV7-3 . TRBD2
CASRLGQLQETQYF TGCGCCAGCAGGCTGGGACAGCTTCAAGAGACCCAGTACTTC TRBJ2-5 TRBV10-2 many TRBD1
CANSQDPGAGENNEQFF TGCGCCAACAGCCAAGATCCGGGAGCGGGCGAAAACAATGAGCAGTTCTTC TRBJ2-1 TRBV4-3 . .
CASSLSMIGTYEQYF TGTGCCAGCAGTTTATCTATGATCGGCACCTACGAGCAGTACTTC TRBJ2-7 TRBV27 few .
CASSFTFYNEQFF TGTGCCAGCAGTTTCACGTTCTACAATGAGCAGTTCTTC TRBJ2-1 TRBV27 many .
CASSQDREATNEKLFF TGCGCCAGCAGCCAAGACCGAGAAGCAACTAATGAAAAACTGTTTTTT TRBJ1-4 TRBV4-3 few .
CAWSDGNEQFF TGTGCCTGGAGCGACGGAAATGAGCAGTTCTTC TRBJ2-1 TRBV30 few .
CATSEMGEQFF TGTGCCACCAGTGAAATGGGTGAGCAGTTCTTC TRBJ2-1 TRBV24-1 many .
CSTEDGDEQFF TGCAGCACTGAGGACGGTGATGAGCAGTTCTTC TRBJ2-1 TRBV29-1 many .
CSARDDRAYGYTF TGCAGTGCTAGAGATGACAGGGCCTATGGCTACACCTTC TRBJ1-2 TRBV20-1 . TRBD1